One sample yielded the 24 T cell receptor beta chains listed below, sequenced in a study of T cells expressing NK-cell markers. Reprocessing the 5' RACE reads, TCRdb reports a single entry for every CDR3 protein and omits DNA. The sample features 200,000 to 300,000 distinct CDR3 sequences, with about 4.2% in its top ten. The sequenced material came from blood T cells: a sorted CD56 or NKG2C T cell subset, CD4+ or CD8+ T cells, or bulk PBMC T cells (not recorded which). The receptors here all came from a woman aged 18 to 75 in good health.

This chain joins TRBV7-9 and TRBJ1-6; TCRdb outputs TRBD1, but without DNA this stays unchecked. This CDR3 region has 16 residues. Germline V lookup: CDR1 SEHNR, CDR2 FQNEAQ (reference sequence). This CDR3 reads CASSLAFGAGDSPLHF.

V gene TRBV9 combines with J gene TRBJ2-2; TCRdb lists TRBD2, though no DNA is available to test this call. The CDR3 runs 15 residues. Looked up from germline, CDR1 is SGDLS and CDR2 is YYNGEE. The CDR3 sequence: CASSALAGFAGELFF.

The V and J genes are TRBV20-1 and TRBJ1-1; checking the TCRdb D call of TRBD1 is not possible without DNA. Germline CDR1 and CDR2: DFQATT and SNEGSKA (reference sequence). CDR3 length: 14 residues. CDR3 protein: CSARDPGTLSEAFF.

This chain uses TRBV11-2 with TRBJ2-7; TCRdb reports TRBD1, a call that lacks DNA to check it against. CDR3 length: 16 amino acids. Germline lookup yields CDR1 SGHAT and CDR2 FQNNGV. The chain's CDR3 is CASSLPTGGAPGEQYF. The whole variable domain, filled in from reference TRBV11-2 and TRBJ2-7, reads EAGVAQSPRYKIIEKRQSVAFWCNPISGHATLYWYQQILGQGPKLLIQFQNNGVVDDSQLPKDRFSAERLKGVDSTLKIQPAKLEDSAVYLCASSLPTGGAPGEQYFGPGTRLTVT.

The chain carries TRBV4-2 and TRBJ1-2; TCRdb returns TRBD1, unconfirmable since there is no DNA. The CDR3 covers 19 residues. Germline values: CDR1 LGHNA, CDR2 YNFKEQ. CDR3 protein: CASSPRVDSSDSINYGYTF.

The J gene is TRBJ1-1, the V gene TRBV5-1. The CDR3 has 16 amino acids. Germline V gene sequence: CDR1 SGHRS, CDR2 YFSETQ. The CDR3 spells CASSLVPLQGNTEAFF.

The chain combines TRBV2 with TRBJ2-3; the D call of TRBD2 rests on TCRdb alone, since no DNA is present to check it. Germline V CDR1 and CDR2: SNHLY, FYNNEI. The CDR3 has 15 residues. The CDR3 spells CASTHQAGDTDTQYF.

The chain joins TRBV5-5 to TRBJ2-7; with no DNA, the TCRdb D assignment of TRBD1 cannot be verified. CDR1 and CDR2 (germline): SGHKS, YYEKEE (reference sequence). There are 12 residues in the CDR3. The CDR3 protein is CASSTGPGKQYF.

The chain carries TRBV6-2 or TRBV6-3 and TRBJ2-7; absent DNA, TCRdb's TRBD1 call cannot be checked. Germline CDR1 MNHEY, CDR2 SVGEGT. CDR3 length: 18 amino acids. Here the CDR3 reads CASIPDRGYGSNSYEQYF.

The chain combines TRBV27 with TRBJ2-1; TCRdb's assignment of TRBD2 cannot be checked, as there is no DNA. Germline V gene lookup returns CDR1 MNHEY and CDR2 SMNVEV (reference sequence). The CDR3 runs to 15 residues. The CDR3 loop is CASGLTAGVYNEQFF.

The rearrangement links TRBV18 to TRBJ1-6. This CDR3 spans 13 amino acids. From germline, CDR1 is KGHSH and CDR2 LQKENI. This chain's CDR3 is CASSREDNSPLHF.

The V call is TRBV10-3, the J call TRBJ2-1; the D call of TRBD1 rests on TCRdb alone, since no DNA is present to check it. Looked up from germline, CDR1 is ENHRY and CDR2 is SYGVKD. The CDR3 spans 14 residues. CDR3 amino acids: CAINGQGKDNEQFF.

The chain carries TRBV7-2 and TRBJ2-1; the TRBD2 assignment by TCRdb is unverifiable without DNA. The CDR3 runs to 13 residues. From germline, CDR1 is SGHTA and CDR2 FQGNSA. This CDR3 reads CASSSTRANEQFF.

The chain has TRBV20-1 and TRBJ1-5; TCRdb picks TRBD1, but there is no DNA to check that call. CDR3 length: 14 residues. The germline CDR1 and CDR2 sequences are DFQATT and SNEGSKA (reference sequence). The CDR3 sequence: CSAMGGNSNQPQHF.

The V and J genes are TRBV7-2 and TRBJ2-5; TCRdb's D gene call, TRBD1, goes unchecked for lack of DNA. The germline V gene has CDR1 SGHTA and CDR2 FQGNSA. The CDR3 runs to 15 residues. The CDR3 reads CASSLGTGRQETQYF.

V gene TRBV18 combines with J gene TRBJ2-7; the TCRdb call, TRBD2, lacks DNA for checking. Per germline, CDR1 KGHSH and CDR2 LQKENI. The CDR3 contains 14 residues. The CDR3 here is CASSRLDSDHEQYF.

The V and J genes are TRBV5-1 and TRBJ2-1; there is no DNA to check the TCRdb D call of TRBD2. Germline CDR1 reads SGHRS; CDR2 reads YFSETQ. CDR3 size: 16 residues. This CDR3 is CASSLDWGLATYEQFF.

This chain links TRBV5-5 with TRBJ1-2; TCRdb lists TRBD1, though no DNA is available to test this call. The CDR3 sequence is 13 residues long. Germline V gene sequence: CDR1 SGHKS, CDR2 YYEKEE (reference sequence). CDR3 loop: CASSGTGGYGYTF.

V and J are TRBV6-1 and TRBJ2-2; TCRdb's D call, TRBD1, is unchecked because there is no DNA. The CDR3 consists of 15 residues. Germline V gene lookup returns CDR1 MNHNS and CDR2 SASEGT. The CDR3: CASSRGHLNTGELFF.

The rearrangement joins TRBV7-9 to TRBJ2-3; TCRdb reports TRBD2, a call that lacks DNA to check it against. The germline CDR1 and CDR2 sequences are SEHNR and FQNEAQ (reference sequence). This CDR3 has 16 amino acids. The CDR3 loop reads CASPSGSPRFTDTQYF.

The CDR3 loop is CASSLGSTEGAIQYF. The chain carries TRBV7-3 and TRBJ2-4; as DNA is missing, the TRBD2 call by TCRdb cannot be tested. CDR3 length: 15 residues. CDR1 is SGHTA, CDR2 FQGTGA, per germline.

This chain links TRBV14 with TRBJ1-1. Germline CDR1 SGHDN, CDR2 FVKESK. The CDR3 contains 14 residues. CDR3 protein: CASSPDGVNTEAFF.

The rearrangement uses TRBV3-1 and TRBJ2-1; TCRdb's assignment of TRBD2 cannot be checked, as there is no DNA. Germline CDR1 and CDR2: LGHDT and YNNKEL (reference sequence). The CDR3 contains 17 residues. Here the CDR3 reads CASSQDLGRGTYNEQFF.

V and J are TRBV29-1 and TRBJ2-6; TCRdb reports TRBD1, a call that lacks DNA to check it against. CDR3 length equals 15 residues. Germline loops: CDR1 SQVTM, CDR2 ANQGSEA. The chain's CDR3 is CSVGDRTAGANVLTF.